Each of the 13 T cell receptor beta chains below was sequenced from the same sample in a study of blood T cell repertoires in COVID-19. Libraries were prepared by immunoSEQ multiplex PCR; TCRdb keeps only in-frame clonotypes and omits some of them. The sample yields about 250,000 clones, around nine tenths seen once. Material: peripheral blood. These receptors all stem from a woman aged 60-75 years who had recovered from COVID-19.

The chain recombines TRBV24-1 with TRBJ2-5, with 9 nucleotides matching TRBD1. Trimming took 4 bases from V and 5 from J; bases not matched to a gene: 7. Per germline, CDR1 KGHDR and CDR2 SFDVKD. The CDR3 length is 15 residues. The CDR3 nucleotides read TGTGCCACCAGTGAACCCGGGACAGGGTCGGAGACCCAGTACTTC. It is translated as CATSEPGTGSETQYF.

The DNA for the CDR3 is TGCGCCAGCAATGGGGACAGCTATGGCTACACCTTC. Encoded protein: CASNGDSYGYTF. The genes are TRBV5-1 and TRBJ1-2; TRBD1 matches 7 bases. This CDR3 region has 12 residues. Germline CDR1 is SGHRS and CDR2 is YFSETQ. The J segment lost 4 bases and the V segment lost 6 bases, leaving 3 bases of the junction unmatched.

The chain joins TRBV19 to TRBJ1-1, with D perhaps matching TRBD1 (5 bases). The V end was cut by 5 bases, the J end by 4 bases, with 11 bases between. Looked up from germline, CDR1 is LNHDA and CDR2 is SQIVND (reference sequence). The CDR3 is 13 residues long. CDR3 protein: CASSSQGLTEAFF. In DNA, the CDR3 is TGTGCCAGTAGTTCCCAGGGACTCACTGAAGCTTTCTTT.

V usage is TRBV6-2 or TRBV6-3 and J usage is TRBJ2-2; tentative D call: TRBD1 (6 bases). The V end lost 6 bases, the J end lost 4 bases, and 18 bases lay between the germline ends. Germline lookup yields CDR1 MNHEY and CDR2 SVGEGT. This CDR3 is 16 amino acids long. This CDR3 reads CASSRGPDRSTGELFF. Written as DNA, the CDR3 is TGTGCCAGCAGCAGGGGCCCGGACAGAAGCACCGGGGAGCTGTTTTTT.

V and J are TRBV7-2 and TRBJ1-1; 9 bases map to TRBD1. V was pared by 5 bases and J by 4 bases, with 5 bases of the junction left unmatched. Germline assignment: CDR1 SGHTA and CDR2 FQGNSA. The CDR3 spans 14 residues. CDR3 nucleotide sequence: TGTGCCAGCAGCCCACAGGGGGCGCGCACTGAAGCTTTCTTT. The encoded protein is CASSPQGARTEAFF.

The chain has TRBV12-3 or TRBV12-4 and TRBJ2-3, with D perhaps TRBD2 (5 bases). This CDR3 is 12 amino acids long. V lost 8 bases and J 4 bases, leaving 10 bases between the germline ends. The CDR3 region has the DNA TGTGCCAGCGCGGGCGGTTCAGATACGCAGTATTTT. It yields the protein CASAGGSDTQYF.

The chain combines TRBV3-1 (or the pseudogene TRBV3-2) with TRBJ1-4, with D possibly being TRBD1 (5 bases). Trimming took off 4 bases at V and 5 bases at J, with 14 bases between the two ends. This CDR3 is 15 amino acids long. Germline V gene sequence: CDR1 LGHDT, CDR2 YNNKEL (reference sequence). CDR3 region: CASSPGSAGNEKLFF. CDR3 nucleotides: TGTGCCAGCAGCCCAGGGTCGGCGGGAAATGAAAAACTGTTTTTT.

Regarding this clone: A much larger clone differs from this one at a single base, so this may be a read error. V is TRBV11-3 and J is TRBJ1-1; D perhaps matches TRBD1 (5 bases). With 3 bases removed from V and 1 base from J, the gap between germline ends came to 6 bases. This CDR3 has 13 residues. Germline assignment: CDR1 SGHNT and CDR2 YENEEA. The chain's CDR3 is CASSFGGNTEAFF. The CDR3 DNA sequence: TGTGCCAGCAGCTTCGGGGGGAACACTGAAGCTTTCTTT.

The J gene is TRBJ1-6, the V gene TRBV10-3, with TRBD1 matching 10 bases. CDR3 length: 14 residues. V trimming: 6 bases; J trimming: 7 bases; junction bases outside the gene matches: 3. Germline lookup yields CDR1 ENHRY and CDR2 SYGVKD. CDR3 in amino acids: CAIRGTGENSPLHF. The CDR3, as DNA: TGTGCCATCAGGGGGACAGGGGAGAATTCACCCCTCCACTTT.

This chain links TRBV12-3 or TRBV12-4 with TRBJ1-5; D gene ambiguous. This CDR3 contains 12 residues. V lost 8 bases and J 0 bases, leaving 5 bases between the germline ends. CDR3 sequence (DNA): TGTGCCAGCGCTAATAGCAATCAGCCCCAGCATTTT. Its protein product is CASANSNQPQHF.

This sequence joins TRBV3-1 (or the pseudogene TRBV3-2) and TRBJ1-2, with D perhaps TRBD1 (5 bases). The germline V gene encodes CDR1 LGHDT and CDR2 YNNKEL (reference sequence). V dropped 4 bases and J dropped 5 bases, with 11 bases sitting between them. The CDR3 is 13 amino acids. The CDR3 bases are TGTGCCAGCAGCCCTAGTGGGGGGTATGGCTACACCTTC. This gives the protein CASSPSGGYGYTF.

In this sample, this clone turned up many times. The sample carries other DNA sequences with the same CDR3. The chain links TRBV14 to TRBJ1-5; D is uncertain. Trimming removed 0 bases at V and 5 bases at J, with 5 bases between. This CDR3 region has 13 residues. Per germline, CDR1 SGHDN and CDR2 FVKESK. CDR3 nucleotides: TGTGCCAGCAGCCAAGATCTTGATCAGCCCCAGCATTTT. Translating gives CASSQDLDQPQHF.

V and J are TRBV4-3 and TRBJ1-6, with TRBD1 matching 9 bases. The CDR3 covers 15 residues. Germline CDR1 is LGHNA and CDR2 is YSLEER. V trimming: 4 bases; J trimming: 9 bases; junction bases outside the gene matches: 7. The CDR3 sequence is CASSPGQGFSSPLHF. The CDR3 DNA is TGCGCCAGCAGCCCGGGACAGGGTTTTAGTTCACCCCTCCACTTT.